The 11 T cell receptor beta chains below were found in one sample sequenced in a study of T cell responses to AZD1222 COVID-19 vaccine (dated by TCRdb to the early 2020s). Preparation of the library involved the immunoSEQ multiplex PCR assay. Here the immuneACCESS table is served through TCRdb, limited to in-frame sequences with V and J called. Missing clones are a known gap in these copies; in checked studies unresolved V genes cover under half, and the rest lacks a known reason. The sample table lists some 100,000 clones, more than 85% of them with a count of one. Approximately 16% of the sample is in the top ten clones. Reading the label with the study, this specimen's time point is: baseline before first vaccination. Sequenced here: peripheral blood, sampled on day 0 of AZD1222 vaccination. The receptors here all came from an adult in good health.

The chain is built from TRBV4-2 and TRBJ2-2; tentative D call: TRBD1 (5 bases). CDR1 is LGHNA, CDR2 YNFKEQ, per germline. V was trimmed by 4 bases and J by 7 bases, leaving 10 bases between them. The length of the CDR3 is 13 residues. The DNA for the CDR3 is TGTGCCAGCAGCCCCGACAGAGTCGGGGAGCTGTTTTTT. Translating it yields CASSPDRVGELFF.

The V call is TRBV5-6, the J call TRBJ1-2, with D tentatively TRBD1 (5 bases). V lost 0 bases and J lost 0, with 12 bases in between. The CDR3 runs 16 residues. Germline-derived CDR1 and CDR2 are SGHDT and YYEEEE. The CDR3: CASSLGWGGANYGYTF. The CDR3 coding sequence is TGTGCCAGCAGCTTGGGCTGGGGGGGTGCTAACTATGGCTACACCTTC.

The genes are TRBV7-9 and TRBJ1-1; no clear D gene. The germline gives CDR1 SEHNR, CDR2 FQNEAQ (reference sequence). This CDR3 is built from 12 residues. V was shortened by 5 bases and J by 9 bases, with 13 bases between the two germline ends. The chain's CDR3 is CASSAGGVKAFF. The CDR3 DNA sequence: TGTGCCAGCAGCGCCGGTGGGGTCAAAGCTTTCTTT.

The rearrangement links TRBV11-2 to TRBJ2-7, with TRBD1 as a possible D gene (5 bases). The CDR3 totals 14 residues. Trimming left V 3 bases short and J 2 bases short, with 11 bases between. From germline, CDR1 is SGHAT and CDR2 FQNNGV. CDR3: CASSFKGFTYEQYF. CDR3 sequence (DNA): TGTGCCAGCAGCTTTAAGGGGTTCACCTACGAGCAGTACTTC.

The chain has TRBV6-5 and TRBJ2-2; D is ambiguous. Trimming removed 2 bases from V and 1 base from J, with 5 bases in between. The CDR3 length is 14 residues. The germline gives CDR1 MNHEY, CDR2 SVGAGI. Here the CDR3 reads CASSYTGNTGELFF. CDR3 sequence (DNA): TGTGCCAGCAGTTACACGGGGAACACCGGGGAGCTGTTTTTT.

The chain carries TRBV30 and TRBJ1-5; a possible D gene is TRBD1 (5 bases). Germline CDR1 GTSNPN, CDR2 SVGIG (reference sequence). The CDR3 runs 12 residues. Trimming pared 4 bases from V and 9 bases from J, leaving 13 bases between. This CDR3 is CAWNRGEGPQHF. The CDR3 DNA is TGTGCCTGGAATCGGGGGGAGGGGCCCCAGCATTTT. Full variable domain (outside the CDR3, taken from reference TRBV30 and TRBJ1-5): SQTIHQWPATLVQPVGSPLSLECTVEGTSNPNLYWYRQAAGRGLQLLFYSVGIGQISSEVPQNLSASRPQDRQFILSSKKLLLSDSGFYLCAWNRGEGPQHFGDGTRLSIL.

V is TRBV5-1 and J is TRBJ2-5, with D perhaps matching TRBD2 (7 bases). This CDR3 has 17 residues. Germline assignment: CDR1 SGHRS and CDR2 YFSETQ. The V gene lost 2 bases and the J gene lost 3 bases, with 20 bases spanning the gap. The CDR3 sequence: CASSFQGGRRGEETQYF. In nucleotides, the CDR3 is TGCGCCAGCAGCTTCCAAGGGGGGCGCCGGGGGGAAGAGACCCAGTACTTC.

The V and J genes are TRBV28 and TRBJ1-3; D may be TRBD1 (6 bases). CDR3 length equals 14 residues. The germline V gene has CDR1 MDHEN and CDR2 SYDVKM. The V end was cut by 6 bases, the J end by 3 bases, with 12 bases between. The CDR3, as DNA: TGTGCCAGCAGCAGGACAGATCATGGAAACACCATATATTTT. Amino acid sequence: CASSRTDHGNTIYF.

The chain uses TRBV27 and TRBJ2-7, with a weak D call TRBD1 (6 bases). The CDR3 runs 12 residues. The germline V gene encodes CDR1 MNHEY and CDR2 SMNVEV (reference sequence). Trimming pared 6 bases from V and 8 bases from J, leaving 14 bases between. CDR3 protein: CASSPDRIQQYF. The CDR3 nucleotides read TGTGCCAGCAGCCCGGACAGAATTCAGCAGTACTTC.

The table lists this clone with a count of one. The chain recombines TRBV3-1 (or the pseudogene TRBV3-2) with TRBJ2-5, with TRBD2 as a possible D gene (6 bases). Trimming shortened V by 3 bases and J by 4 bases, and 12 bases separated the two germline ends. The germline V gene encodes CDR1 LGHDT and CDR2 YNNKEL (reference sequence). This CDR3 is 14 amino acids long. As DNA, the CDR3 is TGTGCCAGCAGCCAGGTTAGCGGCTTAGAGACCCAGTACTTC. Its translation: CASSQVSGLETQYF.

V gene TRBV5-1 combines with J gene TRBJ2-7, with a weak D call TRBD2 (6 bases). Germline V gene sequence: CDR1 SGHRS, CDR2 YFSETQ. The CDR3 sequence is 15 residues long. V lost 1 base, J lost 4 bases, and 15 bases lay in between. The CDR3, as DNA: TGCGCCAGCAGCTTGAGTCTAGCGAATAGTTACGAGCAGTACTTC. It yields the protein CASSLSLANSYEQYF.